One sample yielded the 27 T cell receptor beta chains listed below, sequenced in a study of human T cells and chemical hapten exposure. TCRdb passed the RACE reads through MiXCR, listing each CDR3 protein once. The sample includes around 380,000 distinct CDR3 sequences, roughly 4.8% of them seen just once. Specified time point: patch test 1, 2 weeks after DPC sensitization. Stated treatment: therapeutic diphenylcyclopropenone sensitization with weekly scalp DPC. The specimen was whole blood, collected in connection with sensitization to the hapten diphenylcyclopropenone (DPC). The origin of the receptors is a woman aged 45 to 65 with alopecia areata. Some clones in this sample may be carry-over from other donors' samples.

This clonotype was counted many times. The V gene is TRBV20-1, the J gene TRBJ2-7, with 7 bases that match TRBD1. J gave up 1 base and V 4 bases, and 7 bases lay outside the gene matches. The germline CDR1 and CDR2 sequences are DFQATT and SNEGSKA (reference sequence). The CDR3 has 14 residues. The CDR3 nucleotides are TGCAGTGCTAACCCGACAGGGCCGTCCTACGAGCAGTACTTC. Its translation: CSANPTGPSYEQYF.

This sequence joins TRBV28 and TRBJ2-5; D ambiguous. Trimming left V 1 base short and J 0 bases short, with 15 bases between. This CDR3 region has 17 residues. Germline V gene data show CDR1 as MDHEN and CDR2 as SYDVKM. CDR3 coding DNA: TGTGCCAGCAGTTTATTCACAGAGTCTTCGTACCAAGAGACCCAGTACTTC. It is translated as CASSLFTESSYQETQYF.

This clonotype was found a few times. The chain recombines TRBV29-1 with TRBJ2-7, with 8 bases that match TRBD1. With 5 bases clipped from V and 4 bases from J, the junction kept 4 bases outside the gene matches. In germline, CDR1 is SQVTM, CDR2 ANQGSEA. The CDR3 extends over 12 amino acids. The DNA of the CDR3 is TGCAGCGTTCAGGGGGCGAGGTACGAGCAGTACTTC. This translates into CSVQGARYEQYF.

This clonotype was seen repeatedly, ten times or more. The chain uses TRBV11-2 and TRBJ2-2, with 10 bases fitting TRBD1. Germline CDR1 and CDR2: SGHAT and FQNNGV. J was trimmed by 6 bases and V by 3 bases; bases with no gene match: 10. The CDR3 spans 17 residues. The CDR3, as DNA: TGTGCCAGCAGCTTCGTCCCGGGACAGGGGTTGTCCGGGGAGCTGTTTTTT. It translates to CASSFVPGQGLSGELFF.

This clonotype showed up just a few times. The rearrangement uses TRBV5-1 and TRBJ2-2; 9 bases are shared with TRBD2. Trimming removed 2 bases from V and 4 bases from J; junction bases left unmatched: 6. CDR3 length: 16 residues. Germline V gene sequence: CDR1 SGHRS, CDR2 YFSETQ. CDR3 loop: CASSLAGGGSTGELFF. CDR3 coding DNA: TGCGCCAGCAGCTTAGCGGGAGGAGGGAGCACCGGGGAGCTGTTTTTT.

This clonotype appeared many times. The J gene is TRBJ2-1, the V gene TRBV4-1; D not certain. The CDR3 loop spans 14 amino acids. Between the trimmed V and J ends, which lost 1 base and 2 bases, there was a span of 6 bases. CDR1 is MGHRA, CDR2 YSYEKL, per germline. For the CDR3, the DNA is TGCGCCAGCAGCCAAGGCGTAACCTACAATGAGCAGTTCTTC. Its translation: CASSQGVTYNEQFF.

This clonotype was observed a few times. The gene calls are TRBV4-1 and TRBJ2-2; D is perhaps TRBD2 (6 bases). Germline V gives CDR1 MGHRA, CDR2 YSYEKL. V lost 1 base and J lost 5, with 11 bases in between. The CDR3 sequence is 15 residues long. CDR3 in amino acids: CASSQAVRGTGELFF. CDR3 sequence (DNA): TGCGCCAGCAGCCAAGCGGTCCGGGGGACCGGGGAGCTGTTTTTT.

In its sample, this clonotype was seen a few times. The chain employs TRBV7-2 and TRBJ2-3; 8 nucleotides align to TRBD2. Germline V gene sequence: CDR1 SGHTA, CDR2 FQGNSA. The CDR3 is 15 residues long. After removal of 4 bases from V and 4 bases from J, the junction contained 7 bases not matched to a gene. This chain's CDR3 is CASSSRGGQADTQYF. CDR3 sequence (DNA): TGTGCCAGCAGCTCACGGGGGGGCCAGGCAGATACGCAGTATTTT.

The table lists this clonotype with a few counts. The gene calls are TRBV7-6 and TRBJ2-7, with no clear D. Germline CDR1 and CDR2: SGHVS and FNYEAQ. Trimming stripped 4 bases from V and 6 bases from J, with 13 bases between. The CDR3 length is 13 residues. CDR3 coding DNA: TGTGCCAGCAGCTCAGGTCCCTCCAGCGAGCAGTACTTC. Translating it yields CASSSGPSSEQYF.

The table lists this clonotype with a few counts. The chain uses TRBV18 and TRBJ1-5; D ambiguous. The CDR3 has 10 amino acids. Germline V gives CDR1 KGHSH, CDR2 LQKENI. Trimming took off 11 bases at V and 9 bases at J, with 11 bases between the two ends. DNA for the CDR3: TGTGCCGGTCCGGTCGGGCCCCAGCATTTT. It yields the protein CAGPVGPQHF.

The sample holds a few counts of this clonotype. J is TRBJ2-5 and V is TRBV24-1; either TRBD1 or TRBD2 may fit D (5 bases each). CDR1 is KGHDR, CDR2 SFDVKD, per germline. Trimming removed 3 bases from V and 7 bases from J, with 17 bases in between. This CDR3 has 15 amino acids. The CDR3 nucleotides are TGTGCCACCAGTGATCCCCGGGACCCCCGGGCGACCCAGTACTTC. It is translated as CATSDPRDPRATQYF.

Only a few counts were recorded for this clonotype. The rearrangement joins TRBV19 to TRBJ1-5; 11 nucleotides line up with TRBD1. The J segment lost 9 bases and the V segment lost 5 bases, leaving 12 bases of the junction unmatched. There are 16 residues in the CDR3. CDR1 LNHDA and CDR2 SQIVND come from the germline V gene (reference sequence). The CDR3 reads CASSPGQGASPSPQHF. CDR3 bases: TGTGCCAGTAGTCCCGGACAGGGGGCTTCCCCTTCGCCCCAGCATTTT. The whole variable domain, remainder taken from reference TRBV19 and TRBJ1-5, is DGGITQSPKYLFRKEGQNVTLSCEQNLNHDAMYWYRQDPGQGLRLIYYSQIVNDFQKGDIAEGYSVSREKKESFPLTVTSAQKNPTAFYLCASSPGQGASPSPQHFGDGTRLSIL.

Only a few counts were recorded for this clonotype. The chain recombines TRBV10-3 with TRBJ1-5; no clear D gene. V was trimmed by 8 bases and J by 2 bases, leaving 10 bases between them. Germline V gene sequence: CDR1 ENHRY, CDR2 SYGVKD. The CDR3 runs 13 residues. The CDR3 region has the DNA TGTGCCATCTGCGCTGGCGGCAATCAGCCCCAGCATTTT. Residues: CAICAGGNQPQHF.

In its sample, this clonotype was seen a few times. The chain carries TRBV18 and TRBJ1-2; tentative D call: TRBD1 (5 bases). The CDR3 totals 13 residues. V shed 3 bases and J shed 8 bases, with 13 bases lying between them. Germline loops: CDR1 KGHSH, CDR2 LQKENI. The CDR3: CASSPLEGRGYTF. The CDR3 nucleotides read TGTGCCAGCTCACCGTTAGAGGGGAGAGGCTACACCTTC.

In its sample, this clonotype was seen a few times. J is TRBJ2-2 and V is TRBV12-3 or TRBV12-4, with 10 bases aligning to TRBD2. The CDR3 has 17 amino acids. After removal of 5 bases from V and 3 bases from J, the junction contained 9 bases not matched to a gene. In DNA form, the CDR3 reads TGTGCCAGCAGTCCGCCTGACAGCGGGGGGGACACCGGGGAGCTGTTTTTT. Amino acid sequence: CASSPPDSGGDTGELFF.

This clonotype was seen repeatedly, ten times or more. The chain is built from TRBV7-6 and TRBJ2-7; D ambiguous. V lost 0 bases and J lost 0, with 12 bases in between. The CDR3 is 16 amino acids. In germline, CDR1 is SGHVS, CDR2 FNYEAQ. CDR3 region: CASSLAVVASSYEQYF. CDR3 DNA: TGTGCCAGCAGCTTAGCGGTAGTAGCCAGCTCCTACGAGCAGTACTTC.

Only a few counts were recorded for this clonotype. This chain connects TRBV14 to TRBJ2-1, with no clear D. CDR1 and CDR2 from the germline V gene are SGHDN and FVKESK. Trimming left V 4 bases short and J 7 bases short, with 11 bases between. The CDR3 loop spans 13 amino acids. The CDR3 is CASSLLGQNEQFF. CDR3 sequence (DNA): TGTGCCAGCAGCCTCCTGGGCCAGAATGAGCAGTTCTTC.

The chain links TRBV12-3 or TRBV12-4 to TRBJ2-3; D not certain. V lost 0 bases to trimming and J lost 4 bases, with 14 bases between them. The CDR3 contains 16 residues. CDR3 amino acids: CASSLAGIRSADTQYF. The CDR3, as DNA: TGTGCCAGCAGTTTAGCAGGGATTAGGAGTGCAGATACGCAGTATTTT.

The J gene is TRBJ2-3, the V gene TRBV20-1; TRBD1 matches at 7 bases. CDR1 is DFQATT and CDR2 is SNEGSKA in the germline V gene (reference sequence). Trimming took 6 bases from V and 0 from J; bases not matched to a gene: 3. The CDR3 has 13 residues. The CDR3 DNA reads as TGCAGTGCAGCAGGGGGAAGCACAGATACGCAGTATTTT. It codes for CSAAGGSTDTQYF.

This clonotype was counted between two and nine times. This chain links TRBV6-1 with TRBJ2-3; 12 bases match TRBD2. Unmatched junction bases numbered 6, after V lost 3 bases and J lost 5 bases. The length of the CDR3 is 16 residues. The germline V gene has CDR1 MNHNS and CDR2 SASEGT. The CDR3 spells CASSDISSGGVDTQYF. CDR3 in DNA: TGTGCCAGCAGTGATATCTCTAGCGGGGGGGTAGATACGCAGTATTTT.

This clonotype showed up many times. The J gene is TRBJ2-6, the V gene TRBV28; the D gene is possibly TRBD1 (6 bases). With 6 bases removed from V and 0 bases from J, the gap between germline ends came to 15 bases. Germline CDR1 and CDR2: MDHEN and SYDVKM. The CDR3 loop spans 17 amino acids. CDR3 in DNA: TGTGCCAGCAGACCCAGGGGCGAGATCTCTGGGGCCAACGTCCTGACTTTC. This encodes CASRPRGEISGANVLTF.

This clonotype was recorded at least ten times. V gene TRBV12-3 or TRBV12-4 combines with J gene TRBJ2-7; the D gene is possibly TRBD1 (6 bases). V was shortened by 6 bases and J by 4 bases, with 19 bases between the two germline ends. The CDR3 has 15 residues. CDR3: CASSQGKGFQYEQYF. The CDR3 coding sequence is TGTGCCAGCAGCCAGGGGAAGGGTTTTCAGTACGAGCAGTACTTC.

This clonotype has a count of ten or more. The junction departs from germline at one end; a sequencing error may be responsible. This chain joins TRBV2 and TRBJ2-7; 11 nucleotides agree with TRBD2. This CDR3 is built from 11 residues. The germline CDR1 and CDR2 sequences are SNHLY and FYNNEI. The CDR3 DNA sequence: TGTGCCAGCAGGGGGACTAGCGGCCCACGCTTC. Protein: CASRGTSGPRF.

This clonotype was seen many times. The chain carries TRBV7-2 and TRBJ1-2, with TRBD1 matching over 7 bases. J was trimmed by 4 bases and V by 2 bases; bases with no gene match: 7. The CDR3 is 15 amino acids. The germline gives CDR1 SGHTA, CDR2 FQGNSA. The CDR3 coding sequence is TGTGCCAGCAGCTTACCAGGGGGGGCGGTCTATGGCTACACCTTC. Amino acids: CASSLPGGAVYGYTF.

This clonotype occurred many times. The chain joins TRBV7-9 to TRBJ2-7, with 7 bases aligning to TRBD2. CDR1 and CDR2 from the germline V gene are SEHNR and FQNEAQ (reference sequence). J lost 3 bases, V lost 4 bases, and 12 bases had no gene match. This CDR3 region has 16 residues. The CDR3 DNA reads TGTGCCAGCAGCTCAACAAGCGGGATCCAGAACTACGAGCAGTACTTC. It translates to CASSSTSGIQNYEQYF.

This clonotype was detected many times. A read error may produce the germline difference seen at one junction end. The chain uses TRBV5-1 and TRBJ1-1; 8 nucleotides align to TRBD1. CDR1 and CDR2 from the germline V gene are SGHRS and YFSETQ. The CDR3 is 14 residues long. For the CDR3, the DNA is TGCGCCAGCAGTTTGGACAGGGTGACCTTTGAAGCTTTCTTT. It specifies CASSLDRVTFEAFF.

This clonotype was counted only a few times. V gene TRBV12-3 or TRBV12-4 combines with J gene TRBJ2-7; a possible D gene is TRBD2 (6 bases). Trimming removed 4 bases at V and 5 bases at J, with 9 bases between. The CDR3 loop spans 12 amino acids. DNA of the CDR3: TGTGCCAGCAGTTCCGGGAGCGACGAGCAGTACTTC. Protein: CASSSGSDEQYF.